Listed here are 10 T cell receptor beta chains from one sample, sequenced in a study of CD8+CD57+ T cells in acquired aplastic anemia. Both TCR beta VDJ combination and CDR3 sequence profiling were carried out. Genomic DNA was the template for this profiling. From the reads, TCRdb called clonotypes with MiXCR, one entry per CDR3 protein. The sample lists 400,000 to 500,000 distinct CDR3 sequences, 60% to 80% occurring once. Input material: sorted CD4+, CD8+, or CD8+CD57+ T cells (not recorded which) from PBMCs. All receptors come from a human donor in good health, serving as a control.

The rearrangement joins TRBV6-5 to TRBJ2-1; possible D gene TRBD2, 5 bases. The CDR3 length is 16 residues. The V end was cut by 5 bases, the J end by 2 bases, with 16 bases between. Germline CDR1 MNHEY, CDR2 SVGAGI. CDR3 protein: CASSQLFGEPYNEQFF. CDR3 bases: TGTGCCAGCAGTCAGTTGTTCGGGGAGCCCTACAATGAGCAGTTCTTC.

The gene calls are TRBV9 and TRBJ1-6; D possibly corresponds to TRBD1 (6 bases). Germline loops: CDR1 SGDLS, CDR2 YYNGEE. This CDR3 comprises 15 residues. V was cut by 5 bases and J by 15 bases, with 24 bases left in between. The CDR3 region is CASRTDQGRWARLHF. Written as DNA, the CDR3 is TGTGCCAGCAGGACGGACCAGGGGCGATGGGCACGCCTCCACTTT.

This chain joins TRBV19 and TRBJ1-5, with TRBD1 matching 10 bases. The CDR3 length is 15 residues. Germline V CDR1 and CDR2: LNHDA, SQIVND (reference sequence). After removal of 7 bases from V and 4 bases from J, the junction contained 7 bases not matched to a gene. The CDR3 DNA reads as TGTGCCAGTACCACCAGACAGGGGGCGAATCAGCCCCAGCATTTT. Translating gives CASTTRQGANQPQHF.

The V gene is TRBV9, the J gene TRBJ1-3; 8 bases are shared with TRBD1. The V segment lost 4 bases and the J segment 11 bases; nucleotides outside the gene matches: 17. Germline values: CDR1 SGDLS, CDR2 YYNGEE. CDR3 size: 16 residues. In DNA, the CDR3 is TGTGCCAGCAGCCTAGGGTCAGGGGGCGCCGGAGCCCCCATATATTTT. This translates into CASSLGSGGAGAPIYF.

The chain has TRBV9 and TRBJ2-7; D perhaps matches TRBD2 (6 bases). Trimming left V 0 bases short and J 5 bases short, with 18 bases between. Germline V gives CDR1 SGDLS, CDR2 YYNGEE. The CDR3 extends over 16 amino acids. CDR3 in amino acids: CASSVAGGRPADEQYF. CDR3 in DNA: TGTGCCAGCAGCGTAGCTGGAGGGAGGCCTGCGGACGAGCAGTACTTC.

This clonotype was seen a handful of times. The chain is built from TRBV10-3 and TRBJ1-2; 8 nucleotides agree with TRBD1. The germline V gene has CDR1 ENHRY and CDR2 SYGVKD. This CDR3 has 16 amino acids. V gave up 2 bases and J gave up 1 base; unmatched junction bases: 6. In nucleotides, the CDR3 is TGTGCCATCAGTGAGACAGGGGGAACCAATAACTATGGCTACACCTTC. This codes for CAISETGGTNNYGYTF.

The chain is built from TRBV5-1 and TRBJ2-3; 8 nucleotides line up with TRBD2. Germline CDR1 is SGHRS and CDR2 is YFSETQ. There are 16 residues in the CDR3. V gave up 4 bases and J gave up 0 bases; unmatched junction bases: 7. Written as DNA, the CDR3 is TGCGCCAGCAGCCTGGGCCGGGGGGGTAGCACAGATACGCAGTATTTT. Its translation is CASSLGRGGSTDTQYF.

This clonotype came up many times. The J gene is TRBJ2-7, the V gene TRBV6-5; D is uncertain. The CDR3 extends over 14 amino acids. Trimming pared 6 bases from V and 3 bases from J, leaving 15 bases between. Germline V CDR1 and CDR2: MNHEY, SVGAGI. Written as DNA, the CDR3 is TGTGCCAGCAGCCGCCAACTTGGGAACTACGAGCAGTACTTC. Its protein is CASSRQLGNYEQYF.

The chain joins TRBV7-2 to TRBJ2-3, with D perhaps TRBD1 or TRBD2 (6 bases each). The ends were cut back, 5 bases at V and 2 bases at J, with 17 bases in the middle. The CDR3 spans 16 residues. Germline V CDR1 and CDR2: SGHTA, FQGNSA. CDR3 protein: CASSPRGPTNTDTQYF. CDR3 nucleotides: TGTGCCAGCAGCCCCCGGGGGCCCACAAACACAGATACGCAGTATTTT.

V and J are TRBV25-1 and TRBJ2-5; TRBD2 matches 10 bases. CDR3 size: 16 residues. Per germline, CDR1 MGHDK and CDR2 SYGVNS. V lost 5 bases to trimming and J lost 4 bases; unmatched junction nucleotides: 10. CDR3 sequence reads: CASSTPAGGGIETQYF. The CDR3 nucleotides are TGTGCCAGCAGTACTCCAGCGGGGGGGGGAATAGAGACCCAGTACTTC.